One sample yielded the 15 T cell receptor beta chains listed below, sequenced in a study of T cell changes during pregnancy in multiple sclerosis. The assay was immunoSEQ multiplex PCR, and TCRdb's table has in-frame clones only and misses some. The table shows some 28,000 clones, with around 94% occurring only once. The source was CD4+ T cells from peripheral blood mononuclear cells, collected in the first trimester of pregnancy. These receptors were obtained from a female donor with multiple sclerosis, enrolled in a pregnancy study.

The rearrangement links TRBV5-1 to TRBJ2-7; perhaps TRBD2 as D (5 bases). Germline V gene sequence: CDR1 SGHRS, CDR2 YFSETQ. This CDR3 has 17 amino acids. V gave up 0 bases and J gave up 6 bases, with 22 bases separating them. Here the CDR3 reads CASSLVPGAGESGEQYF. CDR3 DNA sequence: TGCGCCAGCAGCTTGGTACCGGGCGCGGGCGAATCAGGCGAGCAGTACTTC.

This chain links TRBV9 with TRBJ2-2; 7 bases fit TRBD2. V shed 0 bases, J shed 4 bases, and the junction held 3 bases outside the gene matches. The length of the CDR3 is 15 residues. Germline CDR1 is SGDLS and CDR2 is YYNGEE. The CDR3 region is CASSVGGGSTGELFF. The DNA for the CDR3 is TGTGCCAGCAGCGTAGGTGGCGGGAGCACCGGGGAGCTGTTTTTT. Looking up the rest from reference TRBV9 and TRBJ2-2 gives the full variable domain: DSGVTQTPKHLITATGQRVTLRCSPRSGDLSVYWYQQSLDQGLQFLIQYYNGEERAKGNILERFSAQQFPDLHSELNLSSLELGDSALYFCASSVGGGSTGELFFGEGSRLTVL.

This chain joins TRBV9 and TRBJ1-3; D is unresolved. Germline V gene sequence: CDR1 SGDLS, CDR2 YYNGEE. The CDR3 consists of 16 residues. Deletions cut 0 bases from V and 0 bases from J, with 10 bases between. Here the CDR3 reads CASSVGSSTSGNTIYF. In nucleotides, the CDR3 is TGTGCCAGCAGCGTAGGTAGTTCCACCTCTGGAAACACCATATATTTT.

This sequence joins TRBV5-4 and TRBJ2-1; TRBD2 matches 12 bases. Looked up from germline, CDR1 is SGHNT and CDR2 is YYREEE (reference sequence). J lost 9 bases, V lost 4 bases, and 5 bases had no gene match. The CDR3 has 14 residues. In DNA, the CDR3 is TGTGCCAGCAGCCCTGGACTAGCGGGGCTTGAGCAGTTCTTC. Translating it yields CASSPGLAGLEQFF.

Here the CDR3 reads CASSQVGVASYNEQFF. The CDR3 DNA reads TGCGCCAGCAGCCAGGTGGGTGTCGCGTCCTACAATGAGCAGTTCTTC. The rearrangement joins TRBV5-1 to TRBJ2-1; D unclear. V lost 4 bases to trimming and J lost 1 base, with 15 bases between them. The CDR3 runs to 16 residues. Germline V gene lookup returns CDR1 SGHRS and CDR2 YFSETQ.

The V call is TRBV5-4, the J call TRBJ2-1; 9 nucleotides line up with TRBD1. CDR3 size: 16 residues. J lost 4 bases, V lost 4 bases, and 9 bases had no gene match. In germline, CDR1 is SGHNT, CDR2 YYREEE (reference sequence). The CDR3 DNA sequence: TGTGCCAGCAGCCCCTCCGGGACAGGGACTTACAATGAGCAGTTCTTC. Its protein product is CASSPSGTGTYNEQFF.

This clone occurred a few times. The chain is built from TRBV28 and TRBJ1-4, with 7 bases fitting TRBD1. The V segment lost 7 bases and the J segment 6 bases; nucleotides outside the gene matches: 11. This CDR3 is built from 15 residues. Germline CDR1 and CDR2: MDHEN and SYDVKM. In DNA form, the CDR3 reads TGTGCCAGCACCCCAGAGGGGGCGAGTTATGAAAAACTGTTTTTT. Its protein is CASTPEGASYEKLFF.

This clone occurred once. CDR3 sequence reads: CASSRLAGMNSPLHF. CDR3 nucleotides: TGTGCCAGTAGTCGGTTGGCAGGGATGAATTCACCCCTCCACTTT. This sequence joins TRBV19 and TRBJ1-6, with D possibly being TRBD1 (5 bases). The CDR3 runs 15 residues. Germline loops: CDR1 LNHDA, CDR2 SQIVND (reference sequence). V was pared by 5 bases and J by 7 bases, with 15 bases between.

The DNA of the CDR3 is TGTGCCAGCAGTTTATCATACGGGGAGCTGTTTTTT. This encodes CASSLSYGELFF. The chain has TRBV27 and TRBJ2-2; D gene unclear. The V end lost 0 bases, the J end lost 7 bases, and 3 bases lay between the germline ends. The CDR3 is 12 amino acids. The germline CDR1 and CDR2 sequences are MNHEY and SMNVEV (reference sequence).

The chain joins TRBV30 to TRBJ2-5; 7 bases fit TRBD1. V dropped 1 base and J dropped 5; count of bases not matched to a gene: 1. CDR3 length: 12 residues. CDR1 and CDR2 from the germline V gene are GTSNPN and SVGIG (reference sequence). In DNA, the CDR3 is TGTGCCTGGAGTGGACAGGGTGAGACCCAGTACTTC. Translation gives CAWSGQGETQYF.

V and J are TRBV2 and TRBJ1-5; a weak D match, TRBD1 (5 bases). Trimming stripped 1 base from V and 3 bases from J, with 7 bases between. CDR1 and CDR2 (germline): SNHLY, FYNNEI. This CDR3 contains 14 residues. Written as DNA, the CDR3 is TGTGCCAGCAGTGAAGGACAGTTCAATCAGCCCCAGCATTTT. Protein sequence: CASSEGQFNQPQHF. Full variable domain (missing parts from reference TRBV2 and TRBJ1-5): EPEVTQTPSHQVTQMGQEVILRCVPISNHLYFYWYRQILGQKVEFLVSFYNNEISEKSEIFDDQFSVERPDGSNFTLKIRSTKLEDSAMYFCASSEGQFNQPQHFGDGTRLSIL.

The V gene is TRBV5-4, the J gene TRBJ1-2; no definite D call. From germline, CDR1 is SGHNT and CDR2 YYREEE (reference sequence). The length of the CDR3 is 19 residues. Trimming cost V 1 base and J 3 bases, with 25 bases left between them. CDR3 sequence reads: CASSLLTPQVLTQDYGYTF. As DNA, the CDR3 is TGTGCCAGCAGCTTGCTCACACCGCAGGTCCTCACCCAGGACTATGGCTACACCTTC.

The CDR3, as DNA: TGTGCCAGCAGCTCCCGAGGGTTTGGAAACACCATATATTTT. Translation: CASSSRGFGNTIYF. The chain employs TRBV6-6 and TRBJ1-3; D gene uncertain. The length of the CDR3 is 14 residues. V was trimmed by 6 bases and J by 3 bases, leaving 12 bases between them. Germline V gene sequence: CDR1 MNHNY, CDR2 SVGAGI (reference sequence).

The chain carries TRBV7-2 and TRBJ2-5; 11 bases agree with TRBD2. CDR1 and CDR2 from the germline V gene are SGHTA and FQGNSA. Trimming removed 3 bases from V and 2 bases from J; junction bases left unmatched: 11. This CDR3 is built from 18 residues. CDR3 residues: CASSLAYDLAGGQETQYF. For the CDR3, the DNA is TGTGCCAGCAGCTTGGCGTACGACCTAGCGGGGGGACAAGAGACCCAGTACTTC.

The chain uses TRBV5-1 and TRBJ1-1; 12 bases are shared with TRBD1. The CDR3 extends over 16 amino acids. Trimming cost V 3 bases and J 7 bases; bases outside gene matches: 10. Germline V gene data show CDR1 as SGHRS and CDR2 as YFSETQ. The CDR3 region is CASSSAGQGAFGEAFF. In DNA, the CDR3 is TGCGCCAGCAGCTCAGCGGGACAGGGGGCGTTCGGTGAAGCTTTCTTT.